What follows are 5 T cell receptor beta chains derived from one specimen sequenced in a study of cytomegalovirus exposure and HLA in healthy donors. Clones were read by immunoSEQ multiplex PCR, and TCRdb kept only the in-frame ones, dropping some. The sample comprises about 63,000 clones, 85% to 95% of which are singletons, and around 7% rests with the top ten. Sequencing used PBMCs. The receptors shown here come from a woman aged 18-35 years in good health and CMV-seropositive.

The chain combines TRBV6-1 with TRBJ2-5; TRBD2 matches at 8 bases. With V trimmed by 10 bases and J by 5 bases, 9 bases remained unmatched. CDR1 is MNHNS, CDR2 SASEGT, per germline. The length of the CDR3 is 13 residues. CDR3 loop: CATSTGGTETQYF. CDR3 coding DNA: TGTGCCACCTCTACGGGGGGGACGGAGACCCAGTACTTC.

DNA of the CDR3: TGCAGTGCTATCGGGAAGGGGACCCAGTACTTC. This translates into CSAIGKGTQYF. The chain has TRBV20-1 and TRBJ2-5, with D possibly TRBD2 on 5 matching bases. V gave up 4 bases and J gave up 7 bases, with 10 bases separating them. Germline V gene sequence: CDR1 DFQATT, CDR2 SNEGSKA (reference sequence). This CDR3 has 11 amino acids.

J is TRBJ1-1 and V is TRBV2; TRBD1 matches at 7 bases. J lost 11 bases, V lost 5 bases, and 8 bases had no gene match. CDR1 SNHLY and CDR2 FYNNEI come from the germline V gene. The CDR3 runs 12 residues. Here the CDR3 DNA reads TGTGCCAGCAGTAGACAGGGTTTGTGGGCTTTCTTT. Translating gives CASSRQGLWAFF.

V usage is TRBV27 and J usage is TRBJ1-1; 8 bases are shared with TRBD1. Losses at the gene ends were 4 bases for V and 4 bases for J; bases not matched to a gene: 8. Germline V lookup: CDR1 MNHEY, CDR2 SMNVEV (reference sequence). The CDR3 is made up of 15 amino acids. Written as DNA, the CDR3 is TGTGCCAGCAGTTCCTTTGGACAGGGCGGCACTGAAGCTTTCTTT. Its translation: CASSSFGQGGTEAFF.

The chain links TRBV5-4 to TRBJ2-3; 9 nucleotides agree with TRBD1. With 4 bases clipped from V and 2 bases from J, the junction kept 5 bases outside the gene matches. In germline, CDR1 is SGHNT, CDR2 YYREEE (reference sequence). The CDR3 covers 15 residues. The CDR3 reads CASSLDRGSTDTQYF. DNA of the CDR3: TGTGCCAGCAGCCTCGACAGGGGGTCCACAGATACGCAGTATTTT.